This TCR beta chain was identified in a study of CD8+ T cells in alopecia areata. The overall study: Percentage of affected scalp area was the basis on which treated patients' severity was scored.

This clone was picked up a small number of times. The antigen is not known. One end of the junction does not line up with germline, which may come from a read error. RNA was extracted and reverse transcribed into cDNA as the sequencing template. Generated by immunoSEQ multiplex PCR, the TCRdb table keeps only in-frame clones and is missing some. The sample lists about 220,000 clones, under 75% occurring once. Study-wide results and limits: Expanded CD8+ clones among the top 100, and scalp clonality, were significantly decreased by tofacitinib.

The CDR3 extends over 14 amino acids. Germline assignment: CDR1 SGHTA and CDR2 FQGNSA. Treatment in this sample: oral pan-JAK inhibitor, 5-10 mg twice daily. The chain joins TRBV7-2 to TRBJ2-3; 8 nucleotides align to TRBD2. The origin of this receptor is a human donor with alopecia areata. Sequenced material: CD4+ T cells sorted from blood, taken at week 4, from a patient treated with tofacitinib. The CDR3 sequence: CASSSRTSKDTQYF. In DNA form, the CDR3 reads TGTGCCAGCAGCTCCCGGACTAGCAAAGATACGCAGTATTTT.